The 32 T cell receptor beta chains below come from one sample, sequenced in a study of blood T cell repertoires in COVID-19 (dated by TCRdb to the early 2020s). Library construction relied on the immunoSEQ multiplex PCR assay. The immuneACCESS repertoire file appears here via TCRdb, limited to in-frame rearrangements. These files lack a portion of the clones; in checked studies, under half of the deficit traces to unresolved V genes, and the cause of the others is not known. The sample records approximately 220,000 clones, 75% to 90% of which are singletons. The ten largest clones add up to under 20% of the sample. Material for sequencing was PBMCs or T cells enriched from blood (not recorded which). The source of these receptors is a man aged 35 to 55 who had recovered from COVID-19.

The chain couples TRBV9 to TRBJ2-1; TRBD1 might be the D (5 bases). The germline V gene has CDR1 SGDLS and CDR2 YYNGEE. The CDR3 covers 15 residues. With 5 bases removed from V and 8 bases from J, the gap between germline ends came to 20 bases. Here the CDR3 DNA reads TGTGCCAGCAGTACCCTCGGGTTGCAAGGGGATGAGCAGTTCTTC. Translating gives CASSTLGLQGDEQFF.

The chain is built from TRBV6-5 and TRBJ2-7; the match to TRBD1 covers 8 bases. CDR3 length equals 15 residues. The V gene's germline CDR1 is MNHEY and CDR2 SVGAGI. J gave up 3 bases and V 4 bases, and 8 bases lay outside the gene matches. The CDR3 reads CASSFDDRGRYEQYF. CDR3 sequence (DNA): TGTGCCAGCAGTTTCGACGACAGGGGTCGCTACGAGCAGTACTTC.

This rearrangement joins TRBV28 to TRBJ2-7, with TRBD2 identical over 15 bases. The J segment lost 4 bases and the V segment lost 4 bases, leaving 5 bases of the junction unmatched. The CDR3 sequence is 16 residues long. Germline CDR1 and CDR2: MDHEN and SYDVKM. The CDR3 coding sequence is TGTGCCAGCAGTTCCGGGACTAGCGGGGGGTTGTACGAGCAGTACTTC. It translates to CASSSGTSGGLYEQYF.

The rearrangement uses TRBV29-1 and TRBJ1-2, with 7 bases aligning to TRBD1. Per germline, CDR1 SQVTM and CDR2 ANQGSEA. The V gene end was trimmed by 0 bases and the J gene end by 4 bases; junction bases not matched to a gene: 11. This CDR3 spans 16 amino acids. The CDR3: CSVEDPSRDSRYGYTF. The DNA of the CDR3 is TGCAGCGTTGAAGATCCTTCCCGGGACAGCCGCTATGGCTACACCTTC.

This clone was picked up one time. The rearrangement uses TRBV24-1 and TRBJ2-1, with 8 bases matching TRBD1. The CDR3 has 16 residues. Germline V gene data show CDR1 as KGHDR and CDR2 as SFDVKD. Unmatched junction bases numbered 11, after V lost 3 bases and J lost 8 bases. CDR3 amino acids: CATSDQDREDFDEQFF. The CDR3 region has the DNA TGTGCCACCAGTGATCAGGACAGGGAGGACTTCGATGAGCAGTTCTTC.

The rearrangement joins TRBV9 to TRBJ2-5; D is possibly TRBD2 (5 bases). Between the trimmed V and J ends, which lost 0 bases and 3 bases, there was a span of 12 bases. The V gene's germline CDR1 is SGDLS and CDR2 YYNGEE. CDR3 length: 15 amino acids. The CDR3 loop is CASSVGPGMKETQYF. The CDR3 coding sequence is TGTGCCAGCAGCGTAGGGCCCGGGATGAAAGAGACCCAGTACTTC.

The rearrangement uses TRBV11-3 and TRBJ2-1; TRBD1 matches at 9 bases. The junction had 3 bases not matched to a gene; V was cut back by 2 bases and J by 7 bases. CDR3 length equals 14 residues. Germline loops: CDR1 SGHNT, CDR2 YENEEA. The CDR3 protein is CASSLRTGANEQFF. CDR3 DNA: TGTGCCAGCAGCTTAAGGACAGGGGCGAATGAGCAGTTCTTC. Looking up the rest from reference TRBV11-3 and TRBJ2-1 gives the full variable domain: EAGVVQSPRYKIIEKKQPVAFWCNPISGHNTLYWYLQNLGQGPELLIRYENEEAVDDSQLPKDRFSAERLKGVDSTLKIQPAELGDSAVYLCASSLRTGANEQFFGPGTRLTVL.

This clone has just a few counts. The gene calls are TRBV11-2 and TRBJ1-6; 7 bases are a match to TRBD1. The length of the CDR3 is 15 residues. Trimming at V came to 5 bases and at J to 5 bases, leaving 6 bases not matched to a gene. In germline, CDR1 is SGHAT, CDR2 FQNNGV. DNA for the CDR3: TGTGCCAGCAGCACCCGGGACAGCCATAATTCACCCCTCCACTTT. It codes for CASSTRDSHNSPLHF. Combining the CDR3 with reference TRBV11-2 and TRBJ1-6 gives the whole variable domain EAGVAQSPRYKIIEKRQSVAFWCNPISGHATLYWYQQILGQGPKLLIQFQNNGVVDDSQLPKDRFSAERLKGVDSTLKIQPAKLEDSAVYLCASSTRDSHNSPLHFGNGTRLTVT.

This chain connects TRBV14 to TRBJ1-1; no firm D call. CDR3 length equals 14 residues. Germline CDR1 reads SGHDN; CDR2 reads FVKESK. Trimming removed 4 bases at V and 6 bases at J, with 15 bases between. The CDR3 coding sequence is TGTGCCAGCAGCCTAGGGAGGGTGAGGGCTGAAGCTTTCTTT. Translating gives CASSLGRVRAEAFF.

This clone was observed once. The chain uses TRBV7-9 and TRBJ2-7, with a weak D call TRBD2 (6 bases). The germline V gene has CDR1 SEHNR and CDR2 FQNEAQ (reference sequence). V gave up 2 bases and J gave up 1 base, with 9 bases separating them. This CDR3 has 14 amino acids. CDR3: CASSLLRGSYEQYF. CDR3 DNA sequence: TGTGCCAGCAGCTTACTCCGGGGGTCCTACGAGCAGTACTTC.

This chain joins TRBV5-8 and TRBJ2-1; the match to TRBD1 covers 7 bases. This CDR3 comprises 16 residues. The ends lost 1 base at V and 8 bases at J; junction bases unmatched: 12. In germline, CDR1 is SGHTS, CDR2 YDEGEE. CDR3 DNA: TGTGCCAGCAGCTTGAGCGCAGGGGGTCTCGGGGATGAGCAGTTCTTC. Translating it yields CASSLSAGGLGDEQFF.

This clone has a single count. The chain employs TRBV3-1 (or the pseudogene TRBV3-2) and TRBJ2-3; D not resolved. CDR1 and CDR2 (germline): LGHDT, YNNKEL (reference sequence). The CDR3 totals 15 residues. Trimming stripped 4 bases from V and 0 bases from J, with 11 bases between. CDR3 region: CASSPTPDSTDTQYF. For the CDR3, the DNA is TGTGCCAGCAGCCCCACACCAGATAGCACAGATACGCAGTATTTT.

The chain recombines TRBV28 with TRBJ2-3, with D perhaps TRBD1 (6 bases). The CDR3 runs to 14 residues. V lost 6 bases and J lost 4, with 14 bases in between. The V gene's germline CDR1 is MDHEN and CDR2 SYDVKM. The DNA for the CDR3 is TGTGCCAGCAGCGACAGGAAAGGGGCAGATACGCAGTATTTT. Protein sequence: CASSDRKGADTQYF.

V is TRBV18 and J is TRBJ1-1; D not certain. The CDR3 has 14 residues. Germline V CDR1 and CDR2: KGHSH, LQKENI. V dropped 1 base and J dropped 1 base, with 7 bases sitting between them. The CDR3 loop is CASSPLGRNTEAFF. The CDR3 nucleotides are TGTGCCAGCTCACCACTAGGGAGGAACACTGAAGCTTTCTTT.

This clone was counted once. The CDR3, as DNA: TGTGCCAGCAGCCTGGACAGTCGGCTATCCGAGCAGTACTTC. Its translation: CASSLDSRLSEQYF. The chain recombines TRBV7-9 with TRBJ2-7; TRBD1 is a possible D gene (6 bases). V was shortened by 5 bases and J by 6 bases, with 17 bases between the two germline ends. CDR1 and CDR2 (germline): SEHNR, FQNEAQ (reference sequence). The CDR3 sequence is 14 residues long.

This chain uses TRBV9 with TRBJ1-1; D is perhaps TRBD1 (5 bases). CDR1 SGDLS and CDR2 YYNGEE come from the germline V gene. The CDR3 consists of 15 residues. Trimming pared 0 bases from V and 0 bases from J, leaving 9 bases between. CDR3 bases: TGTGCCAGCAGCGTAGCTGACAGAATGAACACTGAAGCTTTCTTT. This translates into CASSVADRMNTEAFF.

There are a few counts of this clone. The chain employs TRBV7-8 and TRBJ1-1; a weak D match, TRBD1 (5 bases). The germline V gene has CDR1 SGHVS and CDR2 FQNEAQ. This CDR3 has 14 amino acids. V was trimmed by 2 bases and J by 5 bases, leaving 12 bases between them. Here the CDR3 reads CASSLLGASTEAFF. The DNA for the CDR3 is TGTGCCAGCAGCTTATTAGGGGCGAGTACTGAAGCTTTCTTT.

This clone was counted a single time. The chain joins TRBV5-1 to TRBJ2-1, with 9 bases aligning to TRBD2. V was clipped by 4 bases and J by 4 bases; unmatched bases: 6. Germline V lookup: CDR1 SGHRS, CDR2 YFSETQ. This CDR3 spans 15 amino acids. In nucleotides, the CDR3 is TGCGCCAGCAGCCCAGGACTAGCGCAATACAATGAGCAGTTCTTC. As protein: CASSPGLAQYNEQFF.

This chain joins TRBV7-2 and TRBJ1-2; 7 bases align to TRBD1. The CDR3 runs to 15 residues. J lost 8 bases, V lost 5 bases, and 14 bases had no gene match. Germline assignment: CDR1 SGHTA and CDR2 FQGNSA. The CDR3 DNA reads TGTGCCAGCAGCCCAGGTTTGTTACAGGGGCAAGGCTACACCTTC. Its protein is CASSPGLLQGQGYTF.

The genes are TRBV11-2 and TRBJ2-3, with 7 bases that match TRBD2. The CDR3 covers 16 residues. The J segment lost 2 bases and the V segment lost 5 bases, leaving 10 bases of the junction unmatched. Germline V gives CDR1 SGHAT, CDR2 FQNNGV. Here the CDR3 reads CASSRPASGYTDTQYF. For the CDR3, the DNA is TGTGCCAGCAGCCGTCCAGCTAGCGGATACACAGATACGCAGTATTTT.

J is TRBJ1-5 and V is TRBV4-1; TRBD1 agrees at 9 bases. V dropped 8 bases and J dropped 4; count of bases not matched to a gene: 3. This CDR3 contains 13 residues. The germline gives CDR1 MGHRA, CDR2 YSYEKL. The CDR3 DNA follows: TGCGCCAGCGGCGGACAGGGGAATCAGCCCCAGCATTTT. Its translation is CASGGQGNQPQHF.

The V and J genes are TRBV6-5 and TRBJ2-3; tentative D call: TRBD2 (5 bases). The CDR3 sequence is 14 residues long. Germline lookup yields CDR1 MNHEY and CDR2 SVGAGI. Trimming left V 6 bases short and J 0 bases short, with 10 bases between. CDR3 coding DNA: TGTGCCAGCAGGCCCACTAGGAGCACAGATACGCAGTATTTT. Its translation: CASRPTRSTDTQYF.

V is TRBV6-5 and J is TRBJ1-3, with a weak D call TRBD1 (5 bases). The CDR3 is 13 residues long. Germline CDR1 and CDR2: MNHEY and SVGAGI. Trimming shortened V by 10 bases and J by 1 base, and 11 bases separated the two germline ends. CDR3 in amino acids: CATRPGSGNTIYF. DNA for the CDR3: TGTGCCACCAGGCCAGGGTCTGGAAACACCATATATTTT.

As concerns this clone: At the DNA level, this CDR3 is encoded by other sequences in the same sample as well. The genes are TRBV2 and TRBJ1-2; weak D call: TRBD1 (6 bases). The CDR3 totals 12 residues. The germline V gene encodes CDR1 SNHLY and CDR2 FYNNEI. V dropped 6 bases and J dropped 5 bases, with 10 bases sitting between them. The CDR3 sequence: CASSGQGYGYTF. The DNA of the CDR3 is TGTGCCAGCAGCGGGCAGGGGTATGGCTACACCTTC. The entire variable domain, with the rest obtained from reference TRBV2 and TRBJ1-2, is as follows: EPEVTQTPSHQVTQMGQEVILRCVPISNHLYFYWYRQILGQKVEFLVSFYNNEISEKSEIFDDQFSVERPDGSNFTLKIRSTKLEDSAMYFCASSGQGYGYTFGSGTRLTVV.

The J gene is TRBJ2-3, the V gene TRBV29-1, with 8 nucleotides matching TRBD2. CDR1 is SQVTM and CDR2 is ANQGSEA in the germline V gene. CDR3 length equals 15 residues. V shed 7 bases and J 2 bases; nucleotides not matched to a gene: 11. The CDR3 here is CSAVPVAGPTDTQYF. DNA for the CDR3: TGCAGCGCCGTACCTGTAGCGGGACCCACAGATACGCAGTATTTT.

This chain uses TRBV7-9 with TRBJ2-2, with 10 positions matching TRBD2. V lost 6 bases, J lost 0 bases, and 7 bases stayed unmatched. This CDR3 spans 17 amino acids. Germline V gives CDR1 SEHNR, CDR2 FQNEAQ (reference sequence). CDR3 loop: CASRRGLAAANTGELFF. In nucleotides, the CDR3 is TGTGCCAGCAGACGAGGACTAGCGGCAGCGAACACCGGGGAGCTGTTTTTT. Looking up the rest from reference TRBV7-9 and TRBJ2-2 gives the full variable domain: DTGVSQNPRHKITKRGQNVTFRCDPISEHNRLYWYRQTLGQGPEFLTYFQNEAQLEKSRLLSDRFSAERPKGSFSTLEIQRTEQGDSAMYLCASRRGLAAANTGELFFGEGSRLTVL.

The chain couples TRBV5-1 to TRBJ2-1; 12 bases are shared with TRBD2. V shed 4 bases, J shed 6 bases, and the junction held 8 bases outside the gene matches. This CDR3 comprises 16 residues. Germline values: CDR1 SGHRS, CDR2 YFSETQ. The CDR3 bases are TGCGCCAGCAGCCCCCGGACTAGCGGGATTCCCAATGAGCAGTTCTTC. Its protein is CASSPRTSGIPNEQFF.

J is TRBJ2-7 and V is TRBV4-3; TRBD2 matches at 11 bases. The V gene's germline CDR1 is LGHNA and CDR2 YSLEER. After removal of 2 bases from V and 6 bases from J, the junction contained 9 bases not matched to a gene. CDR3 length: 16 amino acids. CDR3 amino acids: CASSQSLTSGSREQYF. The CDR3 bases are TGCGCCAGCAGCCAATCCCTCACTAGCGGGAGTCGCGAGCAGTACTTC.

The chain joins TRBV12-3 or TRBV12-4 to TRBJ1-2, with D uncertain. CDR3 length: 11 amino acids. The V and J ends lost 8 bases and 2 bases respectively, with 6 bases between them. This CDR3 is CASQQNYGYTF. The DNA for the CDR3 is TGTGCCAGCCAACAAAACTATGGCTACACCTTC.

This chain uses TRBV4-2 with TRBJ1-5; 8 positions agree with TRBD1. CDR1 is LGHNA, CDR2 YNFKEQ, per germline. The CDR3 has 14 residues. With 1 base clipped from V and 6 bases from J, the junction kept 2 bases outside the gene matches. The CDR3 region has the DNA TGTGCCAGCAGCCAAGGGCAGGGGGCTCAGCCCCAGCATTTT. It yields the protein CASSQGQGAQPQHF.

The chain uses TRBV5-6 and TRBJ1-5; a possible D gene is TRBD1 (5 bases). The CDR3 runs 17 residues. The germline V gene has CDR1 SGHDT and CDR2 YYEEEE. V was cut by 4 bases and J by 6 bases, with 23 bases left in between. CDR3 amino acids: CASSRTNFTGNRQPQHF. In nucleotides, the CDR3 is TGTGCCAGCAGCCGGACCAACTTTACAGGAAACCGTCAGCCCCAGCATTTT.

CDR3 DNA sequence: TGTGCCAGCAGCTTAGGGACTATCAATGAGCAGTTCTTC. This gives the protein CASSLGTINEQFF. The rearrangement links TRBV7-2 to TRBJ2-1, with D maybe TRBD2 (6 bases). Per the germline V gene, CDR1 is SGHTA and CDR2 is FQGNSA. This CDR3 comprises 13 residues. V was cut by 1 base and J by 6 bases, with 7 bases left in between.